This entry describes one T cell receptor beta chain. The sample is drawn from a study of blood T cell repertoires in COVID-19. Study-level information: Whether acute or convalescent, the COVID-19 samples came from the United States, Italy and Spain. PBMCs, B-cell-depleted T cells, or T cells provided the cDNA or gDNA that made up the material.

In the source study's methods: Amplification with reference gene primers provided the estimates of nucleated cell counts. Assay used: immunoSEQ multiplex PCR; TCRdb lists only in-frame clones, some missing. D and trimming were read from the DNA, whereas the V and J calls and clone size are those reported in that table. The sample lists roughly 120,000 clones; around nine tenths were seen once. The CDR3 totals 13 residues. The germline gives CDR1 LGHNT, CDR2 FRNRAP. The V gene lost 5 bases and the J gene lost 7 bases, with 15 bases spanning the gap. The TCR originated in a human donor with active COVID-19. The donor label of this sample is uncertain. The chain has TRBV12-5 and TRBJ2-7, with D perhaps matching TRBD1 (5 bases). Sequencing was done on a sample of peripheral blood. DNA for the CDR3: TGTGCTAGTGGTCCCCCAGGGTTTTGGGAGCAGTACTTC. Its translation is CASGPPGFWEQYF.